The source of this TCR beta chain is a study of T cell responses to AZD1222 COVID-19 vaccine. Study-wide points: Of spike-specific TCRs, nearly half reportedly target regions left unmutated in variants. Repertoire sampling was restricted to post-peak T cell response timepoints. The donor group comprised mostly white British people and more females; the analysis possibly underestimated clonal diversity. The CD4 TCRs associated with vaccination extended across spike and predominated at 160-218 and 743-854.

Method: immunoSEQ multiplex PCR; TCRdb's copy keeps in-frame clones and lacks some. The repertoire has 85,000 to 130,000 clones, less than 95% of them found once; the top ten carry roughly 8%. A note on this clone: Its antigen is unidentified.

CDR1 and CDR2 from the germline V gene are SGHTS and YDEGEE. Trimming removed 1 base at V and 7 bases at J, with 8 bases between. The CDR3 extends over 12 amino acids. The TCR sequence derives from an adult who received the AZD1222 COVID-19 vaccine. The starting material was peripheral blood, obtained 28 days after the second AZD1222 dose. The V call is TRBV5-8, the J call TRBJ1-2, with D perhaps TRBD1 (5 bases). CDR3 in DNA: TGTGCCAGCAGCTTGCGGGACGCTGGCTACACCTTC. Translation: CASSLRDAGYTF. Full variable domain (rest looked up from reference TRBV5-8 and TRBJ1-2): EAGVTQSPTHLIKTRGQQATLRCSPISGHTSVYWYQQALGLGLQFLLWYDEGEERNRGNFPPRFSGRQFPNYSSELNVNALELEDSALYLCASSLRDAGYTFGSGTRLTVV.